The clone carrying this T cell receptor (beta chain) was picked up one time. The sample originates from a study of shared T cell receptors in the human thymus. Clones were sequenced by immunoSEQ multiplex PCR, and TCRdb holds only the in-frame ones, with some missing. The sample lists some 760,000 clones, 70% to 90% occurring once. CDR1 and CDR2 (germline): SQVTM, ANQGSEA. This CDR3 is built from 17 residues. These data were also filed under a second study, of human thymus T cells. In that study: The thymus tissue came from resections taken during corrective heart surgery. Thymic and blood repertoires appeared to show biased V and J gene usage.

The specimen sequenced was thymocytes. J is TRBJ2-1 and V is TRBV29-1; D perhaps matches TRBD1 (6 bases). The TCR originated in a girl under two years old with a congenital heart defect. CDR3 loop: CGASPNRVRASYNEQFF. The CDR3 nucleotides are TGCGGCGCCTCACCTAACAGGGTAAGGGCCTCCTACAATGAGCAGTTCTTC.